The 30 T cell receptor beta chains given below trace back to one sample, sequenced in a study of blood T cell repertoires in COVID-19. The table came from immunoSEQ multiplex PCR; TCRdb's copy has only in-frame clones and leaves some out. The repertoire holds over 150,000 clones, with 80% as singletons. The sample taken for sequencing was PBMCs or T cells enriched from blood (not recorded which). The source is a woman aged 55-75 years who had recovered from COVID-19.

V gene TRBV19 combines with J gene TRBJ2-3; D not resolved. There are 14 residues in the CDR3. V was pared by 4 bases and J by 7 bases, with 15 bases between. In germline, CDR1 is LNHDA, CDR2 SQIVND (reference sequence). CDR3 residues: CASSTPGAGYTQYF. The CDR3 DNA sequence: TGTGCCAGTAGTACCCCCGGCGCAGGTTATACGCAGTATTTT.

This chain uses TRBV18 with TRBJ2-7; TRBD2 matches 7 bases. The germline gives CDR1 KGHSH, CDR2 LQKENI. CDR3 length: 14 residues. The J segment lost 3 bases and the V segment lost 3 bases, leaving 5 bases of the junction unmatched. CDR3 sequence (DNA): TGTGCCAGCTCACCGTCTGGGGGGGTCTACGAGCAGTACTTC. It encodes CASSPSGGVYEQYF.

The gene calls are TRBV3-1 (or the pseudogene TRBV3-2) and TRBJ2-3; 11 bases agree with TRBD2. V was clipped by 2 bases and J by 2 bases; unmatched bases: 6. Germline CDR1 and CDR2: LGHDT and YNNKEL (reference sequence). This CDR3 contains 17 residues. CDR3 coding DNA: TGTGCCAGCAGCCAAAGACTAGCGGGGTACTACACAGATACGCAGTATTTT. Translation gives CASSQRLAGYYTDTQYF.

The V and J genes are TRBV15 and TRBJ1-2, with 8 bases that match TRBD1. Losses at the gene ends were 1 base for V and 4 bases for J; bases not matched to a gene: 8. Per germline, CDR1 LNHNV and CDR2 YYDKDF (reference sequence). The CDR3 extends over 16 amino acids. CDR3 DNA sequence: TGTGCCACCAGCAGAGCGATTCCAGGGGGCGTCTATGGCTACACCTTC. Translation gives CATSRAIPGGVYGYTF.

The CDR3 is CASEGPTYEQYF. The DNA of the CDR3 is TGTGCCAGCGAGGGTCCCACCTACGAGCAGTACTTC. The chain combines TRBV6-5 with TRBJ2-7, with D possibly being TRBD2 (5 bases). The CDR3 sequence is 12 residues long. Trimming removed 8 bases from V and 2 bases from J, with 10 bases in between. Germline lookup yields CDR1 MNHEY and CDR2 SVGAGI.

The chain links TRBV4-2 to TRBJ1-2; no reliable D call. From germline, CDR1 is LGHNA and CDR2 YNFKEQ. Between the trimmed V and J ends, which lost 0 bases and 4 bases, there was a span of 9 bases. This CDR3 is built from 14 residues. Here the CDR3 reads CASSQEAGGYGYTF. The CDR3 DNA is TGTGCCAGCAGCCAAGAGGCGGGAGGCTATGGCTACACCTTC.

This rearrangement joins TRBV19 to TRBJ1-5; D might be TRBD1 (6 bases). The V end was cut by 0 bases, the J end by 7 bases, with 10 bases between. The germline V gene has CDR1 LNHDA and CDR2 SQIVND (reference sequence). The CDR3 loop spans 14 amino acids. The CDR3 coding sequence is TGTGCCAGTAGTATAGAGGACAGACGCCAGCCCCAGCATTTT. It yields the protein CASSIEDRRQPQHF.

The chain joins TRBV27 to TRBJ2-2; D is unresolved. This CDR3 has 16 amino acids. V was clipped by 3 bases and J by 8 bases, with 19 bases between them. The germline gives CDR1 MNHEY, CDR2 SMNVEV (reference sequence). The CDR3 here is CASSFSQAGFFGELFF. In DNA, the CDR3 is TGTGCCAGCAGTTTTTCTCAGGCTGGCTTCTTTGGGGAGCTGTTTTTT.

This clone occurred a few times. The chain links TRBV5-1 to TRBJ2-7; 10 bases map to TRBD2. The CDR3 totals 14 residues. In germline, CDR1 is SGHRS, CDR2 YFSETQ. V shed 2 bases and J 5 bases; nucleotides not matched to a gene: 4. CDR3 nucleotide sequence: TGCGCCAGCAGCTTTGGGGGGACTAGCGACGAGCAGTACTTC. The encoded protein is CASSFGGTSDEQYF.

This chain joins TRBV6-4 and TRBJ1-5, with 8 bases lining up with TRBD1. CDR3 length: 15 amino acids. Unmatched junction bases numbered 4, after V lost 2 bases and J lost 4 bases. Germline-derived CDR1 and CDR2 are MRHNA and SNTAGT. Here the CDR3 DNA reads TGTGCCAGCAGTGACACAACAGGGGGTAATCAGCCCCAGCATTTT. Translating gives CASSDTTGGNQPQHF.

The J gene is TRBJ2-1, the V gene TRBV3-1 (or the pseudogene TRBV3-2); unclear D gene. CDR1 is LGHDT, CDR2 YNNKEL, per germline (reference sequence). V lost 0 bases, J lost 5 bases, and 11 bases lay in between. CDR3 length: 15 amino acids. CDR3 sequence reads: CASSQDASPNNEQFF. In nucleotides, the CDR3 is TGTGCCAGCAGCCAAGATGCGTCGCCCAACAATGAGCAGTTCTTC.

This clone was seen a single time. The chain combines TRBV24-1 with TRBJ2-1; 14 nucleotides align to TRBD2. V shed 4 bases, J shed 3 bases, and the junction held 4 bases outside the gene matches. CDR3 length: 17 residues. Germline CDR1 reads KGHDR; CDR2 reads SFDVKD. The CDR3 nucleotides read TGTGCCACCAGTGACCGGACTAGCGGGGGGCTCTACAATGAGCAGTTCTTC. Encoded protein: CATSDRTSGGLYNEQFF.

This sequence joins TRBV5-1 and TRBJ1-1, with D maybe TRBD1 (6 bases). The V and J ends lost 2 bases and 4 bases respectively, with 12 bases between them. Germline V gene sequence: CDR1 SGHRS, CDR2 YFSETQ. The CDR3 has 14 amino acids. The CDR3 DNA follows: TGCGCCAGCAGCTTCAATGGGGGGGCCACTGAAGCTTTCTTT. This gives the protein CASSFNGGATEAFF. Together with reference TRBV5-1 and TRBJ1-1, the CDR3 gives the full variable domain: KAGVTQTPRYLIKTRGQQVTLSCSPISGHRSVSWYQQTPGQGLQFLFEYFSETQRNKGNFPGRFSGRQFSNSRSEMNVSTLELGDSALYLCASSFNGGATEAFFGQGTRLTVV.

This clone was picked up one time. The CDR3, as DNA: TGCGCCAGCAGCTTATCCGGACAGGGGGCGGGTGAGCAGTACTTC. As protein: CASSLSGQGAGEQYF. This rearrangement joins TRBV4-1 to TRBJ2-7, with 11 bases fitting TRBD1. The CDR3 is 15 residues long. Looked up from germline, CDR1 is MGHRA and CDR2 is YSYEKL. The J segment lost 7 bases and the V segment lost 5 bases, leaving 10 bases of the junction unmatched.

The chain recombines TRBV3-1 (or the pseudogene TRBV3-2) with TRBJ2-7; 10 positions agree with TRBD1. This CDR3 has 16 residues. V lost 4 bases and J lost 2; bases outside the gene matches: 8. Germline CDR1 reads LGHDT; CDR2 reads YNNKEL (reference sequence). The CDR3 protein is CASSPLGTGVTYEQYF. In nucleotides, the CDR3 is TGTGCCAGCAGCCCACTAGGGACAGGGGTTACCTACGAGCAGTACTTC.

This clone was detected ten times or more. The gene calls are TRBV2 and TRBJ1-2; D ambiguous. This CDR3 is 13 amino acids long. V was clipped by 3 bases and J by 6 bases, with 11 bases between them. Germline CDR1 reads SNHLY; CDR2 reads FYNNEI. The CDR3 protein is CASSDTSRDGYTF. CDR3 sequence (DNA): TGTGCCAGCAGTGACACGTCCCGGGATGGCTACACCTTC. The full variable domain, completed using reference TRBV2 and TRBJ1-2, is EPEVTQTPSHQVTQMGQEVILRCVPISNHLYFYWYRQILGQKVEFLVSFYNNEISEKSEIFDDQFSVERPDGSNFTLKIRSTKLEDSAMYFCASSDTSRDGYTFGSGTRLTVV.

This CDR3 is CASRDPSAGWHGYTF. The DNA for the CDR3 is TGTGCCAGCAGAGACCCCTCCGCAGGGTGGCATGGCTACACCTTC. The chain joins TRBV2 to TRBJ1-2; maybe TRBD1 (5 bases). The CDR3 has 15 residues. V shed 6 bases and J shed 6 bases, with 20 bases lying between them. Germline lookup yields CDR1 SNHLY and CDR2 FYNNEI.

The chain combines TRBV7-2 with TRBJ1-3; D not resolved. The CDR3 runs to 15 residues. Looked up from germline, CDR1 is SGHTA and CDR2 is FQGNSA. V lost 5 bases to trimming and J lost 0 bases, with 11 bases between them. The CDR3 reads CASSQVMDSGNTIYF. CDR3 coding DNA: TGTGCCAGCAGCCAGGTTATGGACTCTGGAAACACCATATATTTT.

The V and J genes are TRBV6-4 and TRBJ1-5, with 7 bases aligning to TRBD1. The ends lost 9 bases at V and 11 bases at J; junction bases unmatched: 16. The CDR3 consists of 14 residues. Germline V lookup: CDR1 MRHNA, CDR2 SNTAGT. CDR3 nucleotides: TGTGCCAGGTCGACAGGGCTTGATCCAGGGGCCCAGCATTTT. Its translation: CARSTGLDPGAQHF.

The rearrangement joins TRBV9 to TRBJ1-1; D perhaps matches TRBD1 (6 bases). The germline V gene encodes CDR1 SGDLS and CDR2 YYNGEE. Trimming pared 4 bases from V and 6 bases from J, leaving 13 bases between. The CDR3 is 13 amino acids. Written as DNA, the CDR3 is TGTGCCAGCAGCCTGCGAGGGGGGGCTGAAGCTTTCTTT. It codes for CASSLRGGAEAFF.

This clone was counted a single time. This rearrangement joins TRBV7-9 to TRBJ1-6; D perhaps matches TRBD1 (5 bases). The CDR3 consists of 14 residues. The germline V and J ends were trimmed by 8 bases and 12 bases, with 20 bases remaining between them. CDR1 and CDR2 (germline): SEHNR, FQNEAQ (reference sequence). CDR3 DNA: TGTGCCAGCTTCAAACGGCAGGGTGGGGTACCCCTCCACTTT. Encoded protein: CASFKRQGGVPLHF.

The chain combines TRBV9 with TRBJ1-1, with D maybe TRBD1 (5 bases). Germline V CDR1 and CDR2: SGDLS, YYNGEE. Trimming pared 0 bases from V and 7 bases from J, leaving 16 bases between. The CDR3 covers 15 residues. This CDR3 is CASSVAGGVPHEAFF. CDR3 nucleotide sequence: TGTGCCAGCAGCGTAGCCGGGGGGGTGCCCCATGAAGCTTTCTTT. Together with reference TRBV9 and TRBJ1-1, the CDR3 gives the full variable domain: DSGVTQTPKHLITATGQRVTLRCSPRSGDLSVYWYQQSLDQGLQFLIQYYNGEERAKGNILERFSAQQFPDLHSELNLSSLELGDSALYFCASSVAGGVPHEAFFGQGTRLTVV.

V gene TRBV3-1 (or the pseudogene TRBV3-2) combines with J gene TRBJ2-2; TRBD2 matches at 9 bases. The CDR3 runs to 18 residues. V was pared by 4 bases and J by 2 bases, with 11 bases of the junction left unmatched. CDR1 is LGHDT, CDR2 YNNKEL, per germline (reference sequence). CDR3 amino acids: CASSRRPGLAFNTGELFF. The CDR3 nucleotides read TGTGCCAGCAGCCGAAGGCCGGGACTAGCCTTCAACACCGGGGAGCTGTTTTTT.

CDR3 protein: CASSTYRDTDYEQYF. CDR3 nucleotides: TGTGCCAGCAGCACCTACCGGGACACTGACTACGAGCAGTACTTC. This chain links TRBV7-9 with TRBJ2-7; D might be TRBD1 (6 bases). In germline, CDR1 is SEHNR, CDR2 FQNEAQ (reference sequence). The germline V and J ends were trimmed by 5 bases and 3 bases, with 17 bases remaining between them. The CDR3 runs 15 residues.

The CDR3 nucleotides read TGTGCCAGCAGCGACAGGGTTGTTCCCACTGAAGCTTTCTTT. Protein: CASSDRVVPTEAFF. The V call is TRBV2, the J call TRBJ1-1, with TRBD1 matching 7 bases. The CDR3 has 14 residues. From germline, CDR1 is SNHLY and CDR2 FYNNEI. The ends lost 6 bases at V and 4 bases at J; junction bases unmatched: 8.

The V gene is TRBV6-5, the J gene TRBJ1-2, with a tentative D call TRBD1 (5 bases). This CDR3 is built from 15 residues. Germline CDR1 MNHEY, CDR2 SVGAGI. V was shortened by 1 base and J by 4 bases, with 13 bases between the two germline ends. The CDR3 DNA reads TGTGCCAGCAGTTACTATGACGCAGGGCCCTATGGCTACACCTTC. This codes for CASSYYDAGPYGYTF.

In its sample, this clone was seen a few times. The chain is built from TRBV5-1 and TRBJ2-5; TRBD2 aligns across 15 bases. The germline V gene has CDR1 SGHRS and CDR2 YFSETQ. The CDR3 is made up of 18 amino acids. Losses at the gene ends were 0 bases for V and 4 bases for J; bases not matched to a gene: 7. The CDR3 is CASSLGITGLAGGETQYF. For the CDR3, the DNA is TGCGCCAGCAGCTTGGGTATAACGGGACTAGCGGGGGGAGAGACCCAGTACTTC.

The J gene is TRBJ2-1, the V gene TRBV19, with D possibly TRBD2 on 6 matching bases. CDR1 and CDR2 from the germline V gene are LNHDA and SQIVND (reference sequence). This CDR3 spans 15 amino acids. V dropped 6 bases and J dropped 3 bases, with 15 bases sitting between them. The CDR3 region is CASSSFSGNYNEQFF. The CDR3 nucleotides read TGTGCCAGTAGCTCCTTTAGCGGAAACTACAATGAGCAGTTCTTC.

The V call is TRBV5-6, the J call TRBJ2-3, with a weak D call TRBD1 (6 bases). Germline loops: CDR1 SGHDT, CDR2 YYEEEE. The V and J ends lost 4 bases and 2 bases respectively, with 11 bases between them. This CDR3 spans 14 amino acids. CDR3 region: CASSGAGATDTQYF. In DNA form, the CDR3 reads TGTGCCAGCAGCGGCGCAGGGGCCACAGATACGCAGTATTTT.

This clone was observed a single time. The rearrangement uses TRBV5-1 and TRBJ1-3, with a possible D match to TRBD1 (5 bases). Trimming shortened V by 3 bases and J by 2 bases, and 9 bases separated the two germline ends. Germline-derived CDR1 and CDR2 are SGHRS and YFSETQ. The CDR3 loop spans 14 amino acids. The CDR3 region has the DNA TGCGCCAGCAGCTCAGGGACTACTGGAAACACCATATATTTT. Its translation is CASSSGTTGNTIYF.